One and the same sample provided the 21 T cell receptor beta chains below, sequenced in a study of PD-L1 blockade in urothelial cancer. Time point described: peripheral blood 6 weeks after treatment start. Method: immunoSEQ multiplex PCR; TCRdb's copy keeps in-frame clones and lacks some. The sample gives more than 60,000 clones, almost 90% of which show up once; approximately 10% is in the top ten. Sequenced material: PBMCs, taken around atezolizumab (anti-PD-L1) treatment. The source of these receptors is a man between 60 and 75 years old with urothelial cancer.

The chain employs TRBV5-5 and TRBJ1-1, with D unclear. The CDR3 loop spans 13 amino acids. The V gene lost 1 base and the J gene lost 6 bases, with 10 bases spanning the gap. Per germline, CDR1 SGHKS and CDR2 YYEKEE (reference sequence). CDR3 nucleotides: TGTGCCAGCAGCTTGCTACTATTCTCTGAAGCTTTCTTT. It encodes CASSLLLFSEAFF.

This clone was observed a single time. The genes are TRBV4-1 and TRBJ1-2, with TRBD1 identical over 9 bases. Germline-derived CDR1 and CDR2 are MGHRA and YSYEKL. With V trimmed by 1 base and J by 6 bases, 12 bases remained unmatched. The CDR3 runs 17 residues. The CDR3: CASSQGDPTGGGDGYTF. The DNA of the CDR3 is TGCGCCAGCAGCCAAGGGGATCCGACAGGGGGAGGCGATGGCTACACCTTC.

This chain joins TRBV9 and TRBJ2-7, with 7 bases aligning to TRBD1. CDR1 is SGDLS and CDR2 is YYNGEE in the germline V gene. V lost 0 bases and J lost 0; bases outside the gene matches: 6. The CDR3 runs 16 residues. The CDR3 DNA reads TGTGCCAGCAGCGTAGGACTGACAGGGAACTCCTACGAGCAGTACTTC. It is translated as CASSVGLTGNSYEQYF.

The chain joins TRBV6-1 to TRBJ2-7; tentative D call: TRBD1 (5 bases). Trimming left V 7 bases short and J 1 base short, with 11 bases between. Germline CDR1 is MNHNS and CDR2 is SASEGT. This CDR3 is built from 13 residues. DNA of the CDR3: TGTGCCAGCACGATTGCAGGGTCCTACGAGCAGTACTTC. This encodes CASTIAGSYEQYF.

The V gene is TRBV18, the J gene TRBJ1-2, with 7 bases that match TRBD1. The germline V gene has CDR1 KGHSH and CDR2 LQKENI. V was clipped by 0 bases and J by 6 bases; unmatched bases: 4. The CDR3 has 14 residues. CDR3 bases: TGTGCCAGCTCACCACCCCAGGGGGTGAATGGCTACACCTTC. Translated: CASSPPQGVNGYTF.

CDR3 DNA sequence: TGCGCCAGCAGTCAAGCCGGGACTAGCTTAGAGACCCAGTACTTC. It yields the protein CASSQAGTSLETQYF. V and J are TRBV10-1 and TRBJ2-5, with TRBD2 matching over 9 bases. The germline V gene encodes CDR1 WNHNN and CDR2 SYGVQD (reference sequence). The V gene end was trimmed by 5 bases and the J gene end by 4 bases; junction bases not matched to a gene: 8. This CDR3 has 15 residues.

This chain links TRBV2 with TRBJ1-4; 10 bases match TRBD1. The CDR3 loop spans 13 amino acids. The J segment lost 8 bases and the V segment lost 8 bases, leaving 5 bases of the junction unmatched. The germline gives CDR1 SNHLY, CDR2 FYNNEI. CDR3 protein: CASRRDRGEKLFF. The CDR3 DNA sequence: TGTGCCAGCCGCCGGGACAGGGGCGAAAAACTGTTTTTT.

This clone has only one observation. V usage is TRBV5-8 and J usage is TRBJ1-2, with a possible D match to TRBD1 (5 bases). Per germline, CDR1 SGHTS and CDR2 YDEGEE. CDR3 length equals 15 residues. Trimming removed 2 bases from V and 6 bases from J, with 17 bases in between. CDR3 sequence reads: CASSLNRLNSNGYTF. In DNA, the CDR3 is TGTGCCAGCAGCTTAAACAGGCTTAACTCAAATGGCTACACCTTC.

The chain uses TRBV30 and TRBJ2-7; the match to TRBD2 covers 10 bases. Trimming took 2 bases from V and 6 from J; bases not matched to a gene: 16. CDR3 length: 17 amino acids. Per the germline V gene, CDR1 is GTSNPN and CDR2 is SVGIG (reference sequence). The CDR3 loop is CAWSSKGLAGAYREQYF. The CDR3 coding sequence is TGTGCCTGGAGTTCTAAAGGGCTAGCGGGAGCTTACCGCGAGCAGTACTTC.

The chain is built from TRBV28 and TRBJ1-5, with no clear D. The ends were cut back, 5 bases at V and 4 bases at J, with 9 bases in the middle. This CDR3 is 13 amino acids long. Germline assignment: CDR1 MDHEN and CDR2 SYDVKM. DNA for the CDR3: TGTGCCAGCAGTCCAGACTCAAATCAGCCCCAGCATTTT. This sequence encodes CASSPDSNQPQHF.

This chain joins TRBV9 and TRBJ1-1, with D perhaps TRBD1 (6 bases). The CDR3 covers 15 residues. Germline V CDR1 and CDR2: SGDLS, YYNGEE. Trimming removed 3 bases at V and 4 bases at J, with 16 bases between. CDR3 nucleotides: TGTGCCAGCAGCGCCATCGGGGGGCGCCTCACTGAAGCTTTCTTT. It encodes CASSAIGGRLTEAFF.

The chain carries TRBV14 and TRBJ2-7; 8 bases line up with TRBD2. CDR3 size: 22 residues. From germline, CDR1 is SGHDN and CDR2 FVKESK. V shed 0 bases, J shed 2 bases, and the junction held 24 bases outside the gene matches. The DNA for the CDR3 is TGTGCCAGCAGCCAAGATCGGGCCGTTTTTGCGGAACCGGGACTAGAGACCTACGAGCAGTACTTC. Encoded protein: CASSQDRAVFAEPGLETYEQYF.

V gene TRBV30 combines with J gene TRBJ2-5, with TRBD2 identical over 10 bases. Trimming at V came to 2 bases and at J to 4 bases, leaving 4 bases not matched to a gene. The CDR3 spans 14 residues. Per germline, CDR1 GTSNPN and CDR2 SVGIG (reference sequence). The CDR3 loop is CAWSRLAGVETQYF. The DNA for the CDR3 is TGTGCCTGGAGTAGGCTAGCGGGAGTAGAGACCCAGTACTTC.

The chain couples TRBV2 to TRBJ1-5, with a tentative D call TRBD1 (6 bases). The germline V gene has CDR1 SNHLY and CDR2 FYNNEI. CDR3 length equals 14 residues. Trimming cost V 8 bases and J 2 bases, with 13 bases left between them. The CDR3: CASRIGQRNQPQHF. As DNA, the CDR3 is TGTGCCAGCCGCATAGGACAGCGCAATCAGCCCCAGCATTTT.

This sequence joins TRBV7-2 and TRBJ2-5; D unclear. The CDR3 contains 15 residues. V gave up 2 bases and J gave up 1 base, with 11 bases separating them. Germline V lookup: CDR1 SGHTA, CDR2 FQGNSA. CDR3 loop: CASSLLTDPQETQYF. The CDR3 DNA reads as TGTGCCAGCAGCTTATTAACAGACCCCCAAGAGACCCAGTACTTC.

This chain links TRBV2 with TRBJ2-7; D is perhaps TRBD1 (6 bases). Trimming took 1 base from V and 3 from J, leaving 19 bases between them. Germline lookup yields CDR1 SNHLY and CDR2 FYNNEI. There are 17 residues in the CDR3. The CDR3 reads CASSEVSIRDIDYEQYF. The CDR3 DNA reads TGTGCCAGCAGTGAAGTTAGTATCCGGGACATCGACTACGAGCAGTACTTC.

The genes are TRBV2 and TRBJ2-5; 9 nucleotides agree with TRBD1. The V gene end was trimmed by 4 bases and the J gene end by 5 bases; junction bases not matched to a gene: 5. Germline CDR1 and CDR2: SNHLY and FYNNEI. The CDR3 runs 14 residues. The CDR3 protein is CASSGTGVRETQYF. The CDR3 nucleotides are TGTGCCAGCAGTGGGACAGGGGTTCGGGAGACCCAGTACTTC. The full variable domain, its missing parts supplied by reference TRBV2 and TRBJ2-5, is EPEVTQTPSHQVTQMGQEVILRCVPISNHLYFYWYRQILGQKVEFLVSFYNNEISEKSEIFDDQFSVERPDGSNFTLKIRSTKLEDSAMYFCASSGTGVRETQYFGPGTRLLVL.

CDR3 sequence reads: CASSPGGGAANVLTF. In nucleotides, the CDR3 is TGCGCCAGCAGCCCGGGGGGAGGTGCGGCCAACGTCCTGACTTTC. The chain couples TRBV5-1 to TRBJ2-6; 7 nucleotides line up with TRBD2. This CDR3 is 15 amino acids long. Germline V gene sequence: CDR1 SGHRS, CDR2 YFSETQ. The J segment lost 6 bases and the V segment lost 4 bases, leaving 7 bases of the junction unmatched.

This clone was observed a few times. CDR3 residues: CASSLRLAGIFEQFF. CDR3 nucleotide sequence: TGCGCCAGCAGCCTACGACTAGCGGGGATCTTTGAGCAGTTCTTC. The chain is built from TRBV5-1 and TRBJ2-1, with 11 nucleotides matching TRBD2. Germline CDR1 reads SGHRS; CDR2 reads YFSETQ. CDR3 length equals 15 residues. V trimming: 4 bases; J trimming: 9 bases; junction bases outside the gene matches: 9.

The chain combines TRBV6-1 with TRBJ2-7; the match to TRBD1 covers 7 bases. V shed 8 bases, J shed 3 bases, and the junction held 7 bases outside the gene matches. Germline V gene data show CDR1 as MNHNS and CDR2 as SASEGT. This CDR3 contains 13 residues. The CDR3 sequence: CASAQTGFYEQYF. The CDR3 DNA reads TGTGCCAGCGCACAGACAGGGTTCTACGAGCAGTACTTC.

The CDR3 region is CASSLLGTSGYNEQFF. CDR3 bases: TGTGCCAGCAGTTTATTGGGGACTAGCGGATACAATGAGCAGTTCTTC. The chain combines TRBV28 with TRBJ2-1, with TRBD2 matching over 11 bases. This CDR3 is built from 16 residues. V gave up 1 base and J gave up 4 bases; unmatched junction bases: 3. The V gene's germline CDR1 is MDHEN and CDR2 SYDVKM.